The 23 T cell receptor beta chains listed next were all sequenced from one sample in a study of Graves' ophthalmopathy and Graves' hyperthyroidism. Amplification targeted the TCR beta CDR3 regions, with RNA transcripts as the source material. In the first round, RT-PCR was carried out with HTBI primers, and a multiplex PCR formed the second round. TCRdb redid the calling of the multiplex PCR reads with MiXCR, one entry per CDR3 protein. This sample yields 650,000 to 900,000 distinct CDR3 sequences, of which around 40% are seen a single time; 44% belongs to the top ten. Material for sequencing was peripheral blood. These receptors originate from an adult man with Graves' ophthalmopathy.

This clonotype was detected a few times. The chain is built from TRBV10-3 and TRBJ1-2, with 10 positions matching TRBD1. The CDR3 is 12 amino acids. Germline values: CDR1 ENHRY, CDR2 SYGVKD. V shed 10 bases, J shed 4 bases, and the junction held 3 bases outside the gene matches. CDR3 in amino acids: CATGDRGYGYTF. CDR3 DNA sequence: TGTGCCACCGGGGACAGGGGCTATGGCTACACCTTC.

The rearrangement links TRBV25-1 to TRBJ2-7, with D possibly TRBD2 on 5 matching bases. CDR1 is MGHDK and CDR2 is SYGVNS in the germline V gene. The CDR3 consists of 15 residues. V was shortened by 6 bases and J by 4 bases, with 19 bases between the two germline ends. This chain's CDR3 is CASSQGSLAAYEQYF. CDR3 DNA sequence: TGTGCCAGCAGCCAAGGGAGCTTAGCCGCGTACGAGCAGTACTTC.

V usage is TRBV5-1 and J usage is TRBJ2-5; D is possibly TRBD2 (5 bases). Trimming pared 0 bases from V and 0 bases from J, leaving 9 bases between. The CDR3 totals 15 residues. Germline-derived CDR1 and CDR2 are SGHRS and YFSETQ. CDR3 residues: CASSLGGENQETQYF. CDR3 coding DNA: TGCGCCAGCAGCTTGGGGGGAGAGAACCAAGAGACCCAGTACTTC. Full variable domain (remainder filled in from reference TRBV5-1 and TRBJ2-5): KAGVTQTPRYLIKTRGQQVTLSCSPISGHRSVSWYQQTPGQGLQFLFEYFSETQRNKGNFPGRFSGRQFSNSRSEMNVSTLELGDSALYLCASSLGGENQETQYFGPGTRLLVL.

This clonotype was seen a few times. The genes are TRBV6-5 and TRBJ2-5; the match to TRBD1 covers 7 bases. The end of the DNA is better explained by TRBJ2-7, so the J call may be wrong. The CDR3 has 15 amino acids. The germline V gene encodes CDR1 MNHEY and CDR2 SVGAGI. CDR3 sequence: CASSYSTGYSYEQYF. CDR3 DNA sequence: TGTGCCAGCAGTTACTCGACAGGGTACTCCTACGAGCAGTACTTC.

The gene calls are TRBV18 and TRBJ2-7, with 9 bases matching TRBD1. The length of the CDR3 is 16 residues. V shed 3 bases and J 3 bases; nucleotides not matched to a gene: 9. Germline V lookup: CDR1 KGHSH, CDR2 LQKENI. CDR3 residues: CASSPVDRGPLYEQYF. The CDR3 nucleotides are TGTGCCAGCTCACCCGTGGACAGGGGCCCCCTCTACGAGCAGTACTTC.

Here the CDR3 DNA reads TGTGCCAGCAGTTTATCCGGCCTAGAAGGGGAGCTGTTTTTT. It is translated as CASSLSGLEGELFF. The chain carries TRBV12-3 or TRBV12-4 and TRBJ2-2; no reliable D call. V dropped 2 bases and J dropped 8 bases, with 12 bases sitting between them. The CDR3 covers 14 residues.

This clonotype was seen more than once but under ten times. This chain joins TRBV5-5 and TRBJ1-3; D is unresolved. CDR1 is SGHKS, CDR2 YYEKEE, per germline (reference sequence). V shed 2 bases and J shed 0 bases, with 12 bases lying between them. This CDR3 has 16 residues. CDR3 residues: CASSFVTQISGNTIYF. Written as DNA, the CDR3 is TGTGCCAGCAGCTTCGTGACTCAGATCTCTGGAAACACCATATATTTT.

The chain links TRBV29-1 to TRBJ2-2; 14 nucleotides match TRBD2. J gave up 4 bases and V 4 bases, and 8 bases lay outside the gene matches. CDR1 is SQVTM and CDR2 is ANQGSEA in the germline V gene. This CDR3 spans 17 amino acids. The CDR3 DNA is TGCAGCGTTGGGGGTACCGGACTAGCGGGAGGCACCGGGGAGCTGTTTTTT. Residues: CSVGGTGLAGGTGELFF.

This clonotype was found many times. CDR3 amino acids: CASSLTGQGVETQYF. CDR3 nucleotides: TGTGCCAGCAGCTTAACGGGACAGGGGGTAGAGACCCAGTACTTC. V usage is TRBV7-3 and J usage is TRBJ2-5; 11 nucleotides line up with TRBD1. In germline, CDR1 is SGHTA, CDR2 FQGTGA. This CDR3 comprises 15 residues. V was pared by 0 bases and J by 4 bases, with 1 base of the junction left unmatched.

This chain connects TRBV29-1 to TRBJ1-2, with D perhaps TRBD1 (5 bases). Deletions cut 4 bases from V and 7 bases from J, with 13 bases between. The CDR3 contains 12 residues. Germline-derived CDR1 and CDR2 are SQVTM and ANQGSEA. The CDR3 here is CSVAGGDGGYTF. The CDR3 DNA follows: TGCAGCGTTGCCGGGGGGGACGGTGGCTACACCTTC.

The chain has TRBV7-6 and TRBJ1-4, with 7 bases identical to TRBD1. Per the germline V gene, CDR1 is SGHVS and CDR2 is FNYEAQ. CDR3 length: 13 amino acids. V was clipped by 5 bases and J by 8 bases; unmatched bases: 5. This CDR3 reads CASSLTGEEKLFF. CDR3 coding DNA: TGTGCCAGCAGCCTAACAGGGGAGGAAAAACTGTTTTTT.

Regarding this clonotype: The CDR3 ends on some other residue instead of the conserved phenylalanine or tryptophan, so this is likely a read error. The chain combines TRBV10-3 with TRBJ2-5, with D possibly being TRBD2 (7 bases). The CDR3 is 14 residues long. The V gene's germline CDR1 is ENHRY and CDR2 SYGVKD. The CDR3 spells CAISESGGRETQYL. The CDR3 coding sequence is TGTGCCATCAGCGAGTCGGGGGGCCGAGAGACCCAGTACCTC.

This clonotype was seen only a few times. J is TRBJ1-4 and V is TRBV7-9; D might be TRBD1 (5 bases). Germline V gene sequence: CDR1 SEHNR, CDR2 FQNEAQ (reference sequence). The V and J ends lost 1 base and 10 bases respectively, with 13 bases between them. The CDR3 is 14 residues long. This chain's CDR3 is CASSLVLRDPKLFF. In DNA form, the CDR3 reads TGTGCCAGCAGCTTAGTTCTCAGGGATCCAAAACTGTTTTTT.

The chain uses TRBV25-1 and TRBJ1-4; tentatively, D is TRBD1 (6 bases). Germline V gene data show CDR1 as MGHDK and CDR2 as SYGVNS. The V end was cut by 2 bases, the J end by 10 bases, with 14 bases between. The CDR3 is 14 amino acids. CDR3 sequence reads: CASSEGGRGGKLFF. The DNA of the CDR3 is TGTGCCAGCAGTGAAGGTGGCAGGGGAGGAAAACTGTTTTTT.

V and J are TRBV24-1 and TRBJ1-1; D is undetermined. This CDR3 comprises 13 residues. Germline CDR1 KGHDR, CDR2 SFDVKD. The ends were cut back, 5 bases at V and 5 bases at J, with 11 bases in the middle. The CDR3 bases are TGTGCCACCAGTGCGGGTGGAGGGACTGAAGCTTTCTTT. Amino acid sequence: CATSAGGGTEAFF.

This clonotype was observed many times. The chain combines TRBV29-1 with TRBJ1-2, with 7 bases lining up with TRBD1. Unmatched junction bases numbered 3, after V lost 6 bases and J lost 2 bases. The CDR3 spans 12 residues. Germline CDR1 and CDR2: SQVTM and ANQGSEA. CDR3 region: CSVQTGNYGYTF. CDR3 DNA sequence: TGCAGCGTCCAGACAGGGAACTATGGCTACACCTTC.

The chain recombines TRBV2 with TRBJ1-3; the D is unclear. CDR1 SNHLY and CDR2 FYNNEI come from the germline V gene. V was clipped by 5 bases and J by 15 bases, with 17 bases between them. CDR3 length: 12 residues. In DNA, the CDR3 is TGTGCCAGCAGTCTACACAGAGCTGGAGGATATTTT. This encodes CASSLHRAGGYF.

V and J are TRBV2 and TRBJ2-5; D gene uncertain. V shed 5 bases and J shed 3 bases, with 7 bases lying between them. The CDR3 has 12 amino acids. Germline V lookup: CDR1 SNHLY, CDR2 FYNNEI. The CDR3 loop is CASSNSKETQYF. In DNA form, the CDR3 reads TGTGCCAGCAGTAACTCTAAAGAGACCCAGTACTTC.

This clonotype was observed many times. The rearrangement joins TRBV25-1 to TRBJ2-5; D possibly corresponds to TRBD1 (6 bases). The CDR3 is 15 amino acids. Germline V gene lookup returns CDR1 MGHDK and CDR2 SYGVNS. Between the trimmed V and J ends, which lost 2 bases and 0 bases, there was a span of 10 bases. The CDR3 nucleotides are TGTGCCAGCAGTGAACTTAGGACAGACCAAGAGACCCAGTACTTC. Encoded protein: CASSELRTDQETQYF.

This clonotype was counted a single time. The V call is TRBV24-1, the J call TRBJ1-5; D ambiguous. This CDR3 has 13 residues. Trimming removed 3 bases from V and 4 bases from J, with 6 bases in between. Germline V gene lookup returns CDR1 KGHDR and CDR2 SFDVKD. CDR3 bases: TGTGCCACCAGTGATATAGGGAATCAGCCCCAGCATTTT. Encoded protein: CATSDIGNQPQHF.

This chain connects TRBV2 to TRBJ2-7; 7 bases are a match to TRBD2. V lost 6 bases, J lost 6 bases, and 14 bases stayed unmatched. CDR3 length: 15 residues. Germline V gene data show CDR1 as SNHLY and CDR2 as FYNNEI. CDR3 loop: CASSQNPGLKSEQYF. The CDR3 DNA follows: TGTGCCAGCAGCCAGAACCCGGGACTAAAGAGCGAGCAGTACTTC.

V gene TRBV7-2 combines with J gene TRBJ1-3; D is ambiguous. The CDR3 has 16 residues. Germline loops: CDR1 SGHTA, CDR2 FQGNSA. Between the trimmed V and J ends, which lost 5 bases and 0 bases, there was a span of 14 bases. The CDR3 sequence is CASSPEGPYSGNTIYF. The CDR3 DNA is TGTGCCAGCAGCCCGGAAGGGCCCTACTCTGGAAACACCATATATTTT.

A few counts support this clonotype. The rearrangement joins TRBV7-9 to TRBJ1-2; D uncertain. CDR3 length equals 15 residues. V lost 5 bases and J 3 bases, leaving 16 bases between the germline ends. Germline V gene lookup returns CDR1 SEHNR and CDR2 FQNEAQ (reference sequence). CDR3 coding DNA: TGTGCCAGCAGCGCCCGACATTCGGCCTACTATGGCTACACCTTC. As protein: CASSARHSAYYGYTF.